The T cell receptor beta chain under discussion was sequenced for a study of blood T cell repertoires in COVID-19. Study details: Sites across the United States, Italy and Spain contributed samples from acute and convalescent COVID-19. Nucleic acid was either cDNA or gDNA, and it came from T cells, B-cell-depleted T cells, or PBMCs.

The CDR3 covers 13 residues. From germline, CDR1 is SGHAT and CDR2 FQNNGV. V lost 4 bases, J lost 7 bases, and 13 bases lay in between. As processed by the authors: Amplified reference gene primers provided the basis for estimating nucleated cell counts. Produced via immunoSEQ multiplex PCR; TCRdb's table is partial and in-frame only. V, J and clone size reflect that table, while D and trimming were determined from the DNA. The sample lists around 230,000 clones; about nine tenths were seen once. The rearrangement links TRBV11-2 to TRBJ1-1, with a weak D call TRBD1 (5 bases). Source material: peripheral blood. The receptor comes from a man younger than 45 who had recovered from COVID-19. In nucleotides, the CDR3 is TGTGCCAGCAGCTGGGGGGGGTCTGTTGAAGCTTTCTTT. This sequence encodes CASSWGGSVEAFF.